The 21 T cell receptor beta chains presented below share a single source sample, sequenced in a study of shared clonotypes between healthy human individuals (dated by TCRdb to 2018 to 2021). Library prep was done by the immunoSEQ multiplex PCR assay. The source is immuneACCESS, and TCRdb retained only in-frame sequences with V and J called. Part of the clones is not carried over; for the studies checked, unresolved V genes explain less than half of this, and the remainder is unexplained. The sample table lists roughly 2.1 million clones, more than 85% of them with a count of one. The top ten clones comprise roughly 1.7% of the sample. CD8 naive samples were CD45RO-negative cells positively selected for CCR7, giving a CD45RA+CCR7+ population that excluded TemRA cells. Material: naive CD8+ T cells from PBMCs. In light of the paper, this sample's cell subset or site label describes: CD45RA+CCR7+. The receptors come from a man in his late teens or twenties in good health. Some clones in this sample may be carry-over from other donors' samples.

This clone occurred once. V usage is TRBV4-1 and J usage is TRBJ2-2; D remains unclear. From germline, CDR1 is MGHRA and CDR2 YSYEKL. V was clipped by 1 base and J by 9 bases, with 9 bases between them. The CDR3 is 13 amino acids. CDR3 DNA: TGCGCCAGCAGCCAAGGTCTGGGTTGGGAGCTGTTTTTT. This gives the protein CASSQGLGWELFF.

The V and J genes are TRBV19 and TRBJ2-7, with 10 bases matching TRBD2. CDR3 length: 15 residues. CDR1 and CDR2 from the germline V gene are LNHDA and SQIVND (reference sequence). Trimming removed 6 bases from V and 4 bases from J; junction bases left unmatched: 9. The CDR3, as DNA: TGTGCCAGTAGGCTTACCGAGCGGGAGGGATACGAGCAGTACTTC. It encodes CASRLTEREGYEQYF.

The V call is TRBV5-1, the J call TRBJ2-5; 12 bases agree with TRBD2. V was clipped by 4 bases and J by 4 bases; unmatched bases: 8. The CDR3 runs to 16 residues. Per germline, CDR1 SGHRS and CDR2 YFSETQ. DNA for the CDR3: TGCGCCAGCAGCCCCGGACCGGGACTAGCGGGAGAGACCCAGTACTTC. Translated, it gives CASSPGPGLAGETQYF.

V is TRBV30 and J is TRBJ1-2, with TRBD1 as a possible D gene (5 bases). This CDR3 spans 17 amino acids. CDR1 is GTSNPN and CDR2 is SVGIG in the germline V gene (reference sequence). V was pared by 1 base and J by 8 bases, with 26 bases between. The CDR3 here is CAWSAPGTLFLLRGYTF. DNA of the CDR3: TGTGCCTGGAGTGCTCCCGGGACCCTGTTCCTCTTAAGGGGCTACACCTTC.

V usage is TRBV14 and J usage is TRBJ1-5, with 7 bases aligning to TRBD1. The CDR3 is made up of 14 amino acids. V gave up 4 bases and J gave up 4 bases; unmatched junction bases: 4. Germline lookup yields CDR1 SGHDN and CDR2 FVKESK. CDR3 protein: CASSPTGLNQPQHF. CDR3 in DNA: TGTGCCAGCAGCCCGACAGGGCTAAATCAGCCCCAGCATTTT.

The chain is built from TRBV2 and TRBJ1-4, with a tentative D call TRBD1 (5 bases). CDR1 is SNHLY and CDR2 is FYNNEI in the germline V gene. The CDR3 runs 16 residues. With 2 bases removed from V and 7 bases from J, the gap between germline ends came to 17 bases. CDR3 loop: CASSEPRGEGSEKLFF. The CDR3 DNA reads TGTGCCAGCAGTGAACCCCGCGGGGAGGGGAGTGAAAAACTGTTTTTT.

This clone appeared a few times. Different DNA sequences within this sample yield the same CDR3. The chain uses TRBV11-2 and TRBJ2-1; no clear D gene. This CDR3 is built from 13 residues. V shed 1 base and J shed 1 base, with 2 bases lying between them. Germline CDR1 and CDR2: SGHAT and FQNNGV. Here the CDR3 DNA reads TGTGCCAGCAGCTTAGGGTCCTACAATGAGCAGTTCTTC. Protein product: CASSLGSYNEQFF.

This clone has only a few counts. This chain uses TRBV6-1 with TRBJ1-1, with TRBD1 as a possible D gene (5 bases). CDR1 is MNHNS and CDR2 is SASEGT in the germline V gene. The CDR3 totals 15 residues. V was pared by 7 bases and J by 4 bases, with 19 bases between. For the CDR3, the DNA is TGTGCCAGCACTGCGCTCCGGGGCGCCCTCACTGAAGCTTTCTTT. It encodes CASTALRGALTEAFF.

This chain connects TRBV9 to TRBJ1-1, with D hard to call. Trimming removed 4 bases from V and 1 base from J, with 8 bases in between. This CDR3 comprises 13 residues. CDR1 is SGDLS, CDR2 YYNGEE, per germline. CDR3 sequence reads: CASSSTQNTEAFF. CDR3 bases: TGTGCCAGCAGCTCAACACAGAACACTGAAGCTTTCTTT.

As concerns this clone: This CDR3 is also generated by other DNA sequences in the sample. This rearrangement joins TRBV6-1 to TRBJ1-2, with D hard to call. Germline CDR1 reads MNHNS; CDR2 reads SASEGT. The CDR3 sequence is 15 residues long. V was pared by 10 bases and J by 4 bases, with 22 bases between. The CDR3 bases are TGTGCCAACCTAGGGTTCAGCTCTTCTGCCTATGGCTACACCTTC. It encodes CANLGFSSSAYGYTF.

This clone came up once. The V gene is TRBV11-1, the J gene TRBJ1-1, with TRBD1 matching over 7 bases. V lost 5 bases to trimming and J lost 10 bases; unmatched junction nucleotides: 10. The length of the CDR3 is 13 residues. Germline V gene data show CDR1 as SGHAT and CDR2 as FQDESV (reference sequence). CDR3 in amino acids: CASSPHRTGGAFF. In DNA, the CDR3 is TGTGCCAGCAGCCCACACCGGACAGGCGGAGCTTTCTTT.

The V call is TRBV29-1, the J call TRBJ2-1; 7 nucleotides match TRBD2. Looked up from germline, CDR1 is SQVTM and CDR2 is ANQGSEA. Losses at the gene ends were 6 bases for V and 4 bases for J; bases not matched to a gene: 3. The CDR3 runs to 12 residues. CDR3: CSVGTKYNEQFF. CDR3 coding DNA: TGCAGCGTCGGGACTAAGTACAATGAGCAGTTCTTC.

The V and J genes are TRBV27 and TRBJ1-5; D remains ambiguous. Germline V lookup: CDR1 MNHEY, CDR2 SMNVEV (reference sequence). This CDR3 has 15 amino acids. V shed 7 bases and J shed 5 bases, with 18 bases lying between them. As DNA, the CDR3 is TGTGCCAGCACCATAGGCCGAGGAAAGTATCAGCCCCAGCATTTT. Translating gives CASTIGRGKYQPQHF.

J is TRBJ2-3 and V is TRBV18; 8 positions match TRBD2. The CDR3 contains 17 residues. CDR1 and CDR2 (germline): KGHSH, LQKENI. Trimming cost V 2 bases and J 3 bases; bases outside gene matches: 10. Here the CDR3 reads CASSPELAVIRTDTQYF. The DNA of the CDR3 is TGTGCCAGCTCACCAGAACTAGCGGTTATAAGGACAGATACGCAGTATTTT. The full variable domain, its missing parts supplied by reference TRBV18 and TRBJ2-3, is NAGVMQNPRHLVRRRGQEARLRCSPMKGHSHVYWYRQLPEEGLKFMVYLQKENIIDESGMPKERFSAEFPKEGPSILRIQQVVRGDSAAYFCASSPELAVIRTDTQYFGPGTRLTVL.

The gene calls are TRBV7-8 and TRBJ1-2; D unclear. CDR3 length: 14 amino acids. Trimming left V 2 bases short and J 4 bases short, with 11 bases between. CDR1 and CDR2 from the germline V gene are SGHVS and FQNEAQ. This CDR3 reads CASSLSPGFYGYTF. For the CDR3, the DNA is TGTGCCAGCAGCTTATCCCCAGGTTTCTATGGCTACACCTTC.

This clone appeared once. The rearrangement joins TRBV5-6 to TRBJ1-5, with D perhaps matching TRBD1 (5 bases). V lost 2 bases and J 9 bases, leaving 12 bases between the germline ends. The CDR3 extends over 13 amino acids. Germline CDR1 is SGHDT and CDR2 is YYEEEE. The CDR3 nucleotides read TGTGCCAGCAGCTTCGCCCAGGGTGTGCCCCAGCATTTT. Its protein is CASSFAQGVPQHF.

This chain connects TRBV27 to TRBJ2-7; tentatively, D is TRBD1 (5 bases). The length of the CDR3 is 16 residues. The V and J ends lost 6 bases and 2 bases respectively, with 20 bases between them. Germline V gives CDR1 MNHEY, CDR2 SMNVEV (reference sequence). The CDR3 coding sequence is TGTGCCAGCAGCCGGTCAACAGGTCCCCCTGCCTACGAGCAGTACTTC. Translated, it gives CASSRSTGPPAYEQYF.

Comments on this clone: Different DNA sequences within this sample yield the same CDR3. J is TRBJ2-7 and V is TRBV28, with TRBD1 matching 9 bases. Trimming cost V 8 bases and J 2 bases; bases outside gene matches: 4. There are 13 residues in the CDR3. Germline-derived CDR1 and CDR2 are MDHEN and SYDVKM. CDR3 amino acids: CASRDRAPYEQYF. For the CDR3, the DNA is TGTGCCAGCCGGGACAGGGCCCCCTACGAGCAGTACTTC.

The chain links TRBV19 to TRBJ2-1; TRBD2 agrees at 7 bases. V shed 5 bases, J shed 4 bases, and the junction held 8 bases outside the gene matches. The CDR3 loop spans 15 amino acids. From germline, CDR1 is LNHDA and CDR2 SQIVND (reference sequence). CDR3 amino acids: CASSLTSPVYNEQFF. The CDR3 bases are TGTGCCAGTAGTCTGACTAGCCCGGTGTACAATGAGCAGTTCTTC.

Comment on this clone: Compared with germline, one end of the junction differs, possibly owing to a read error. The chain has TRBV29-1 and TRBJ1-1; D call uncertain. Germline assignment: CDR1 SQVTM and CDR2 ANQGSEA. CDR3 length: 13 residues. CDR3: CSVKETTNTEAFF. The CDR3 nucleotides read TGCAGCGTTAAAGAGACGACGAACACTGAAGCTTTCTTT.

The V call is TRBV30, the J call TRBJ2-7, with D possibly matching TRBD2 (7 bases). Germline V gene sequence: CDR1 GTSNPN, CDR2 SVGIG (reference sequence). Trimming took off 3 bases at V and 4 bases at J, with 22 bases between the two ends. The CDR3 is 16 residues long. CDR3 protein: CAWSPLARAGAYEQYF. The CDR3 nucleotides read TGTGCCTGGAGCCCCCTTGCCAGGGCGGGGGCTTACGAGCAGTACTTC.